This T cell receptor beta chain was profiled in a study of control samples from healthy donors and cancer patients. V was cut by 6 bases and J by 5 bases, with 7 bases left in between. CDR1 MNHEY and CDR2 SVGAGI come from the germline V gene. CDR3 length: 12 amino acids. Libraries were prepared by immunoSEQ multiplex PCR; TCRdb keeps only in-frame clonotypes and omits some of them. The sample consists of about 83,000 clones, 91% of them appearing once. The TCR comes from a man in his forties or fifties in good health. This chain uses TRBV6-5 with TRBJ2-2; D is undetermined. The sample taken for sequencing was blood. CDR3 DNA sequence: TGTGCCAGCAGCCCCCAAACCGGGGAGCTGTTTTTT. The encoded protein is CASSPQTGELFF.